This T cell receptor beta chain was observed in a study of T cell responses to AZD1222 COVID-19 vaccine. Overall study results and limits: Researchers report vaccine-associated CD4 TCRs spanning spike, with dominance at 160-218 and 743-854. Recipients of two AZD1222 doses showed rising Spike-specific TCR breadth and depth.

Per the germline V gene, CDR1 is MNHEY and CDR2 is SVGAGI. The CDR3 covers 15 residues. The V gene lost 11 bases and the J gene lost 2 bases, with 19 bases spanning the gap. Comment on this clone: Its antigen is unknown.

Produced via immunoSEQ multiplex PCR; TCRdb's table is partial and in-frame only. The sample holds 65,000 to 95,000 clones, 70% to 90% seen once. The sequence was obtained from an adult in good health. The rearrangement joins TRBV6-5 to TRBJ1-5; D perhaps matches TRBD1 (6 bases). The sequenced sample was peripheral blood, obtained on day 0 of AZD1222 vaccination. The CDR3 protein is CAARRQVEGNQPQHF. The CDR3 nucleotides read TGTGCCGCAAGGAGACAGGTCGAGGGCAATCAGCCCCAGCATTTT.